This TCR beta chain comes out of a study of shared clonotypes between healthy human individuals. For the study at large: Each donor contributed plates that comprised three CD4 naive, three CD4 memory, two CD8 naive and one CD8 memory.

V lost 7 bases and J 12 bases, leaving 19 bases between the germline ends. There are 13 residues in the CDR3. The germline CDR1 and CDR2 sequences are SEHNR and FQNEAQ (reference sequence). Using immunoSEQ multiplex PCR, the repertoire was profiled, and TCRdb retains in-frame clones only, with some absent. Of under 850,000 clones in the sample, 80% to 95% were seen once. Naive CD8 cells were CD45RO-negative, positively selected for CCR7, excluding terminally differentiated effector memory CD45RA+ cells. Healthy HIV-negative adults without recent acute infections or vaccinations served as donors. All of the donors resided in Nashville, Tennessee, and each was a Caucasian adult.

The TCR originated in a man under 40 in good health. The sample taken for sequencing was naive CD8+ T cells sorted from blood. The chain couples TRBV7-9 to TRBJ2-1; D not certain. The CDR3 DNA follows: TGTGCCAGCACCCATTCCCTGATAGTATGGCAGTTCTTC. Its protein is CASTHSLIVWQFF.